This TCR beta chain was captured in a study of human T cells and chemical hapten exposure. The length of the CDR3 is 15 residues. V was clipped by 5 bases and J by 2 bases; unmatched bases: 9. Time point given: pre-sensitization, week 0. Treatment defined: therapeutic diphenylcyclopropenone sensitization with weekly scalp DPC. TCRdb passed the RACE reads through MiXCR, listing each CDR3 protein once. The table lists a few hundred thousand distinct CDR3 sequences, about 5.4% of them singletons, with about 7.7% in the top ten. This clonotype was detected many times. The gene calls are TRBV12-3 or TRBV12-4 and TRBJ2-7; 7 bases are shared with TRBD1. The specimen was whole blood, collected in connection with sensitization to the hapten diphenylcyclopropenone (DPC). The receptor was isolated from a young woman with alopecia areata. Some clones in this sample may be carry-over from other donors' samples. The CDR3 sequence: CASSLGTERTYEQYF. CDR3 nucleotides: TGTGCCAGCAGTCTCGGGACAGAGAGAACCTACGAGCAGTACTTC.